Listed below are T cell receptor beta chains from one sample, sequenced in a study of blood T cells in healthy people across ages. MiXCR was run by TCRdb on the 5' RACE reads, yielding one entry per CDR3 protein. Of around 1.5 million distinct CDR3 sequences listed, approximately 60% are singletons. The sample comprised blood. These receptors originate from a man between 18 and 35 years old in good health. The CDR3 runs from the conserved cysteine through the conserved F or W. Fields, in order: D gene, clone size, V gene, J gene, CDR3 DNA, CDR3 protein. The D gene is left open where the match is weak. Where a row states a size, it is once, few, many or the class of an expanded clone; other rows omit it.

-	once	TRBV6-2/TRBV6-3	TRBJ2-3	TGTGCCAGCAACACACCCGGAGGCTTGGCGCAGTATTTT	CASNTPGGLAQYF
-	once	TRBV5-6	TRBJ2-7	TGTGCCAGCAGCCTGAGCGGGTCTTCAGACCACGAGCAGTACTTC	CASSLSGSSDHEQYF
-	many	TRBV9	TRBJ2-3	TGTGCCAGCAGCGGCCCATGGACAGATACGCAGTATTTT	CASSGPWTDTQYF
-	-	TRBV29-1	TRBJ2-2	TGCAGCGTATACTGGGGGACCGGGGAGCTGTTTTTT	CSVYWGTGELFF
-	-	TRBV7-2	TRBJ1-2	TGTGCCAGCAGCTTCAGCCAGAACTATGGCTACACCTTC	CASSFSQNYGYTF
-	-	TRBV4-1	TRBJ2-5	TGCGCCAGCAGCCAACTGCAGTCAATGGATGAGACCCAGTACTTC	CASSQLQSMDETQYF
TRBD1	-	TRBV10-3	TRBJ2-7	TGTGCCATCAGTGAGACCACCGGGACAGGGCCCTACGAGCAGTACTTC	CAISETTGTGPYEQYF
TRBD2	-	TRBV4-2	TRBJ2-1	TGTGCCAGCAGCCAAGAAGTGCGACTAGCGGGGGGGCAGGATGAGCAGTTCTTC	CASSQEVRLAGGQDEQFF
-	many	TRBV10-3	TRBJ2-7	TGTGCCATCAGTGGGGAGGCAGGTTCAGGCGAGCAGTACTTC	CAISGEAGSGEQYF
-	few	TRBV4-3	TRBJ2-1	TGCGCCAGCAGCCAAGAGATAGCTAGTGAGCAGTTCTTC	CASSQEIASEQFF
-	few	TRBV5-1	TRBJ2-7	TGCGCCAGCAGCTTGCATAGAAGCTCCTACGAGCAGTACTTC	CASSLHRSSYEQYF
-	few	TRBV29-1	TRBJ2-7	TGCAGCGTTGAGGTACAGCGCGAATCCCCCTACGAGCAGTACTTC	CSVEVQRESPYEQYF
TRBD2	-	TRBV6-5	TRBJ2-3	TGTGCCAGCAGTCCCTGGACTAGCGGGGTCGCAGATACGCAGTATTTT	CASSPWTSGVADTQYF
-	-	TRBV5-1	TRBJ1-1	TGCGCCAGCAGTTTCGAGACGGGGAACACTGAAGCTTTCTTT	CASSFETGNTEAFF
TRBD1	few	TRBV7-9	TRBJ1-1	TGTGCCAGCAGCGCAAACAGGGGGGAGTGGAACACTGAAGCTTTCTTT	CASSANRGEWNTEAFF
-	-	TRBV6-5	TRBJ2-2	TGTGCCAGCAGTTACTCCGGCAGGATCCCACCCGGGGAGCTGTTTTTT	CASSYSGRIPPGELFF
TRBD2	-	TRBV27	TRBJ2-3	TGTGCCAGCAATCCCGGGACTAGCGGGATGGTAAAGTATTTT	CASNPGTSGMVKYF
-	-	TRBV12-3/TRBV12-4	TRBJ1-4	TGTGCCAGCAGTTTGGCCCAGAGAGGGAAGGCTGAAAAACTGTTTTTT	CASSLAQRGKAEKLFF
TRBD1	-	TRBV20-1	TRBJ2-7	TGCAGTGCTAACCGGGACAGGACCTACGAGCAGTACTTC	CSANRDRTYEQYF
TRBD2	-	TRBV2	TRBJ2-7	TGTGCCAGCAGACCCGGGACTAGCGGGAGATCCTACAATGAGCAGTACTTC	CASRPGTSGRSYNEQYF
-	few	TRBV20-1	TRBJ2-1	TGCAGTGCCCCCGGCTCGGCCAATGAGCAGTTCTTC	CSAPGSANEQFF
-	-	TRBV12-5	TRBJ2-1	TGTGCTAGTGGTGATAGCGCGGCCGACAATGAGCAGTTCTTC	CASGDSAADNEQFF
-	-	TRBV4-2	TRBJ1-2	TGTGCCAGCAGCCAGGTGGGGGTCACATATGGCTACACCTTT	CASSQVGVTYGYTF
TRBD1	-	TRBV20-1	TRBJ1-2	TGCAGTGCTAGCGCTACAGGGGCCACCTATAGCTACACCTTC	CSASATGATYSYTF
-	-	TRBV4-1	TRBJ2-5	TGCGCCAGCAGCCTCTCTAGTCATAGGGGAGAGACCCAGTACTTC	CASSLSSHRGETQYF
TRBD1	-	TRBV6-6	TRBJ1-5	TGTGCCAGCAGTTCGACAGGGGACGGCAATCAGCCCCAGCATTTT	CASSSTGDGNQPQHF
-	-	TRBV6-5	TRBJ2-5	TGTGCCAGCCTTACTCCCGGGGAGACCCAGTACTTC	CASLTPGETQYF
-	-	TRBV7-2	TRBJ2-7	TGTGCCAGCAGCCCCCCCCTCCCCTACGAGCAGTACTTC	CASSPPLPYEQYF
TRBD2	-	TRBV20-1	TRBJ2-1	TGCAGTGCTAGTCCGGGACTATACAATGAGCAGTTCTTC	CSASPGLYNEQFF
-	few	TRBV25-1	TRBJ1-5	TGTGCCAGCAGTGGGGCGGGGGGACGTTATAGCAATCAGCCCCAGCATTTT	CASSGAGGRYSNQPQHF
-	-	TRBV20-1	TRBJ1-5	TGCAGTGCTAGAGGCCGGAGGGATCAGCCCCAGCATTTT	CSARGRRDQPQHF
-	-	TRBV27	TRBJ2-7	TGTGCCAGCAGTTACCGGAGCTCCTACAATGAGCAGTACTTC	CASSYRSSYNEQYF
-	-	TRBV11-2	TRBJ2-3	TGTGCCAGCAGCCCATTCACCGGTGGCACAGATACGCAGTATTTT	CASSPFTGGTDTQYF
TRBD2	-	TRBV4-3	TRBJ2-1	TGCGCCAGCAGCCAAGATCCCGGGGGGGGACATGGGGAGCAGTTCTTC	CASSQDPGGGHGEQFF
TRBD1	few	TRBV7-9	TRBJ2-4	TGTGCCAGCAGCTTAGGGACAGGATGGGACATTCAGTACTTC	CASSLGTGWDIQYF
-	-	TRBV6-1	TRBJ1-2	TGTGCCAGCAGTAAAACAGGTTCCGATGGCTACACCTTC	CASSKTGSDGYTF
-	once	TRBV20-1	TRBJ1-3	TGCAGTGCTAGAGATCTCGGGAACACCATATATTTT	CSARDLGNTIYF
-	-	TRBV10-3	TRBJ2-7	TGTGCCATCAGGGAAGGGGGATCAAATGAGCAGTACTTC	CAIREGGSNEQYF
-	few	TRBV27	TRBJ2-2	TGTGCCAGCGGGGGTACGAACACCGGGGAGCTGTTTTTT	CASGGTNTGELFF
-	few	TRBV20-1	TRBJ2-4	TGCAGTGCTAGGGCCCTAGGGGCTGGCCCGCTTAAAAACATTCAGTACTTC	CSARALGAGPLKNIQYF
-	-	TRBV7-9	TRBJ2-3	TGTGCCAGCAGCCCATCCGCCATTGGCGATACGCAGTATTTT	CASSPSAIGDTQYF
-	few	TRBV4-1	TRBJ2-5	TGTGCCAGCAGCCAAGGAGGGGACCAAGAGACCCAGTACTTC	CASSQGGDQETQYF
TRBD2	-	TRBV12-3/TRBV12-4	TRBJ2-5	TGTGCCAGCAGTAGACGGCCAGCGGGGTACCAAGAGACCCAGTACTTC	CASSRRPAGYQETQYF
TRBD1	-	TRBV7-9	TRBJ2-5	TGTGCCAGCAGCCCGGTCGGGGCCAGGGGGCGAGAGACCCAGTACTTC	CASSPVGARGRETQYF
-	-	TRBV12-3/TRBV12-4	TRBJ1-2	TGTGCCAGCAGTTTTGGAGGACCGGAGATCAACTATGGCTACACCTTC	CASSFGGPEINYGYTF